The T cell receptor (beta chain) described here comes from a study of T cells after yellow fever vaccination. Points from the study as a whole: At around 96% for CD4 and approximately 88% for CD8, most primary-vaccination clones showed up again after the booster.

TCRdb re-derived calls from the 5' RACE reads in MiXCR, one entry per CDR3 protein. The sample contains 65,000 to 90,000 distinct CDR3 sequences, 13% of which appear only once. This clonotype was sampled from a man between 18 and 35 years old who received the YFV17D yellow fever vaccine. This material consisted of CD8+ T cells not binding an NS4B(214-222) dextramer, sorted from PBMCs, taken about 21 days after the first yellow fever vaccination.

CDR3 nucleotide sequence: TGTGCCAGCAGCTTGGGAGGGACAGGGGGGACTGAAGCTTTCTTT. Translation gives CASSLGGTGGTEAFF. J is TRBJ1-1 and V is TRBV7-9; 11 positions agree with TRBD1. CDR1 is SEHNR, CDR2 FQNEAQ, per germline (reference sequence). J was trimmed by 5 bases and V by 3 bases; bases with no gene match: 5. This CDR3 contains 15 residues. Full variable domain (remainder filled in from reference TRBV7-9 and TRBJ1-1): DTGVSQNPRHKITKRGQNVTFRCDPISEHNRLYWYRQTLGQGPEFLTYFQNEAQLEKSRLLSDRFSAERPKGSFSTLEIQRTEQGDSAMYLCASSLGGTGGTEAFFGQGTRLTVV.